The 6 T cell receptor beta chains presented below share a single source sample, sequenced in a study of shared clonotypes between healthy human individuals. Only CD45RO-negative cells positively selected for CCR7 counted as naive CD8 cells, so terminally differentiated effector memory CD45RA+ cells were excluded. The method was immunoSEQ multiplex PCR; TCRdb's version includes in-frame clones alone and lacks a portion of them. The sample includes around 2,000,000 clones, approximately 95% seen only once; the top ten take approximately 1.2%. The sequencing input was naive CD8+ T cells sorted from blood. The origin of the receptors is a young man in good health.

The V gene is TRBV19, the J gene TRBJ1-3; D gene unclear. Germline-derived CDR1 and CDR2 are LNHDA and SQIVND (reference sequence). Trimming removed 8 bases from V and 3 bases from J, with 17 bases in between. The CDR3 totals 15 residues. The CDR3 region has the DNA TGTGCCAGTGAAGACCACGGCGCGGGTGGAAACACCATATATTTT. As protein: CASEDHGAGGNTIYF.

Of note for this clone: Other DNA sequences of this sample code for an identical CDR3. The chain couples TRBV27 to TRBJ2-7, with TRBD2 matching 11 bases. The CDR3 loop spans 15 amino acids. Unmatched junction bases numbered 6, after V lost 5 bases and J lost 3 bases. Germline V CDR1 and CDR2: MNHEY, SMNVEV (reference sequence). Written as DNA, the CDR3 is TGTGCCAGCAGTCTCGGGACTAGCGGAAACTACGAGCAGTACTTC. Translated, it gives CASSLGTSGNYEQYF.

The V and J genes are TRBV27 and TRBJ2-7; the D is unclear. V lost 0 bases and J lost 2, with 11 bases in between. The CDR3 extends over 15 amino acids. CDR1 and CDR2 from the germline V gene are MNHEY and SMNVEV (reference sequence). CDR3 protein: CASSLSGNPTYEQYF. CDR3 in DNA: TGTGCCAGCAGTTTATCGGGGAATCCCACCTACGAGCAGTACTTC.

The chain links TRBV13 to TRBJ2-1, with TRBD2 as a possible D gene (5 bases). Per the germline V gene, CDR1 is PRHDT and CDR2 is FYEKMQ (reference sequence). This CDR3 is built from 16 residues. V was trimmed by 5 bases and J by 0 bases, leaving 14 bases between them. The CDR3 loop reads CASSVTGLSSYNEQFF. Here the CDR3 DNA reads TGTGCCAGCAGCGTGACTGGACTTAGCTCCTACAATGAGCAGTTCTTC.

This sequence joins TRBV9 and TRBJ1-2; D unclear. V lost 2 bases, J lost 3 bases, and 14 bases lay in between. Germline V gene lookup returns CDR1 SGDLS and CDR2 YYNGEE. This CDR3 is 15 amino acids long. In DNA, the CDR3 is TGTGCCAGCAGCGTGGCAACAGCGCCTCACTATGGCTACACCTTC. Protein product: CASSVATAPHYGYTF.

The V gene is TRBV30, the J gene TRBJ2-3; D unclear. V gave up 1 base and J gave up 6 bases, with 8 bases separating them. The CDR3 spans 12 residues. CDR1 GTSNPN and CDR2 SVGIG come from the germline V gene (reference sequence). CDR3 nucleotide sequence: TGTGCCTGGAGTGCCGACGGCGATACGCAGTATTTT. Translated, it gives CAWSADGDTQYF.